This entry features one T cell receptor beta chain sequence. Germline V gives CDR1 MDHEN, CDR2 SYDVKM. V was clipped by 4 bases and J by 3 bases; unmatched bases: 8. The CDR3 is 16 amino acids. Original data processing: The authors estimated nucleated cell counts from reference gene primer amplification. Here immunoSEQ multiplex PCR was the method, and the copy in TCRdb shows in-frame clones only, minus some. The V and J calls and clone size come from that table; D and trimming were worked out from the DNA. This sample has roughly 330,000 clones, with roughly 90% found just once. The data belong to a study of blood T cell repertoires in COVID-19. The wider study: Spain, Italy and the United States supplied samples that represented acute and convalescent COVID-19. Sample material is recorded as cDNA or gDNA derived from T cells, B-cell-depleted T cells, or PBMCs.

The V gene is TRBV28, the J gene TRBJ1-4, with 7 bases lining up with TRBD1. This receptor was obtained from a woman in her forties or fifties with active or convalescent COVID-19. The sequencing input was peripheral blood. In DNA, the CDR3 is TGTGCCAGCAGTTCGTTAGGGGGACAGCCTAATGAAAAACTGTTTTTT. Its translation: CASSSLGGQPNEKLFF. Based on the CDR3 plus reference TRBV28 and TRBJ1-4, the full variable domain is DVKVTQSSRYLVKRTGEKVFLECVQDMDHENMFWYRQDPGLGLRLIYFSYDVKMKEKGDIPEGYSVSREKKERFSLILESASTNQTSMYLCASSSLGGQPNEKLFFGSGTQLSVL.